Presented here are 21 T cell receptor beta chains from one specimen sequenced in a study of blood T cell repertoires in COVID-19. The table came from immunoSEQ multiplex PCR; TCRdb's copy has only in-frame clones and leaves some out. The sample has fewer than 200,000 clones, approximately 80% seen once; the top ten hold around 15%. The sequencing sample was made of PBMCs or T cells enriched from blood (not recorded which). The receptors originated from a man aged 50 to 59 who had recovered from COVID-19.

The CDR3 bases are TGTGCCAGTACAATTGGGGGGGGACGGCGGAATCAGCCCCAGCATTTT. It encodes CASTIGGGRRNQPQHF. The chain carries TRBV19 and TRBJ1-5; a possible D gene is TRBD1 (5 bases). This CDR3 is built from 16 residues. Germline CDR1 is LNHDA and CDR2 is SQIVND (reference sequence). V lost 7 bases and J 4 bases, leaving 20 bases between the germline ends.

V and J are TRBV15 and TRBJ2-3, with 7 bases that match TRBD2. Germline lookup yields CDR1 LNHNV and CDR2 YYDKDF (reference sequence). With V trimmed by 5 bases and J by 2 bases, 7 bases remained unmatched. CDR3 length equals 15 residues. This chain's CDR3 is CATSSGGGATDTQYF. CDR3 nucleotides: TGTGCCACCAGCTCGGGCGGGGGAGCCACAGATACGCAGTATTTT. Variable domain in full (rest from reference TRBV15 and TRBJ2-3): DAMVIQNPRYQVTQFGKPVTLSCSQTLNHNVMYWYQQKSSQAPKLLFHYYDKDFNNEADTPDNFQSRRPNTSFCFLDIRSPGLGDTAMYLCATSSGGGATDTQYFGPGTRLTVL.

This clone was seen just once. The chain is built from TRBV6-5 and TRBJ1-5, with TRBD1 identical over 11 bases. Looked up from germline, CDR1 is MNHEY and CDR2 is SVGAGI. The CDR3 length is 13 residues. J was trimmed by 6 bases and V by 6 bases; bases with no gene match: 1. The CDR3 spells CASRGTGGQPQHF. The CDR3, as DNA: TGTGCCAGCAGGGGGACAGGGGGTCAGCCCCAGCATTTT.

The chain is built from TRBV5-1 and TRBJ2-3; D gene unclear. V was pared by 0 bases and J by 3 bases, with 11 bases between. Germline loops: CDR1 SGHRS, CDR2 YFSETQ. CDR3 size: 15 residues. In nucleotides, the CDR3 is TGCGCCAGCAGCTTGGCTCCCTCCCGGACAGATACGCAGTATTTT. This codes for CASSLAPSRTDTQYF.

The chain links TRBV29-1 to TRBJ2-7; D is unresolved. The CDR3 runs to 12 residues. From germline, CDR1 is SQVTM and CDR2 ANQGSEA. V lost 4 bases to trimming and J lost 3 bases, with 10 bases between them. The CDR3 loop reads CSVVTVLYEQYF. In DNA form, the CDR3 reads TGCAGCGTTGTTACAGTTCTCTACGAGCAGTACTTC.

The CDR3 region has the DNA TGCGCCAGCAGCCACCCCGGGGAGCTTAATGAAAAACTGTTTTTT. Its protein is CASSHPGELNEKLFF. The chain couples TRBV4-1 to TRBJ1-4; D gene ambiguous. Germline V gene lookup returns CDR1 MGHRA and CDR2 YSYEKL. Trimming left V 3 bases short and J 4 bases short, with 12 bases between. The CDR3 spans 15 residues.

Turning to this clone: Since no conserved phenylalanine or tryptophan closes the CDR3, a read error is the likely cause. The V gene is TRBV4-2, the J gene TRBJ1-2; the D is unclear. The CDR3 has 15 residues. The germline V gene encodes CDR1 LGHNA and CDR2 YNFKEQ. Between the trimmed V and J ends, which lost 0 bases and 2 bases, there was a span of 10 bases. The DNA of the CDR3 is TGTGCCAGCAGCCAAGATCCGGGAGAAAACTATGGCTACACCCTC. It yields the protein CASSQDPGENYGYTL.

The chain employs TRBV6-2 or TRBV6-3 and TRBJ2-7; 10 bases align to TRBD1. Trimming at V came to 6 bases and at J to 2 bases, leaving 13 bases not matched to a gene. Germline V CDR1 and CDR2: MNHEY, SVGEGT. This CDR3 has 17 amino acids. CDR3 sequence: CASSPGSWGTGAYEQYF. DNA of the CDR3: TGTGCCAGCAGCCCTGGGTCCTGGGGGACAGGGGCCTACGAGCAGTACTTC.

V gene TRBV9 combines with J gene TRBJ1-2, with TRBD1 as a possible D gene (6 bases). Germline-derived CDR1 and CDR2 are SGDLS and YYNGEE. The CDR3 spans 15 residues. V was shortened by 4 bases and J by 2 bases, with 15 bases between the two germline ends. CDR3 nucleotide sequence: TGTGCCAGCAGCTCCAGCAGGGGAAGGAACTATGGCTACACCTTC. The encoded protein is CASSSSRGRNYGYTF.

The chain employs TRBV4-1 and TRBJ2-2, with D possibly TRBD1 on 6 matching bases. Trimming removed 2 bases from V and 4 bases from J, with 11 bases in between. The germline CDR1 and CDR2 sequences are MGHRA and YSYEKL. The CDR3 consists of 15 residues. CDR3 sequence: CASSQPLRGTGELFF. The CDR3 nucleotides are TGCGCCAGCAGCCAACCTCTCAGGGGCACCGGGGAGCTGTTTTTT.

This clone was counted a few times. The chain carries TRBV5-1 and TRBJ1-1; D might be TRBD1 (5 bases). Germline assignment: CDR1 SGHRS and CDR2 YFSETQ. Trimming took 4 bases from V and 1 from J, leaving 14 bases between them. This CDR3 is built from 15 residues. CDR3 coding DNA: TGCGCCAGCAGCCGGCCGGGACTGCAGAACACTGAAGCTTTCTTT. Encoded protein: CASSRPGLQNTEAFF.

J is TRBJ2-1 and V is TRBV27, with unresolved D. Germline V gene sequence: CDR1 MNHEY, CDR2 SMNVEV (reference sequence). CDR3 length: 13 residues. Between the trimmed V and J ends, which lost 1 base and 7 bases, there was a span of 8 bases. The CDR3 loop is CASSLLNGNEQFF. DNA of the CDR3: TGTGCCAGCAGTTTATTGAACGGGAATGAGCAGTTCTTC.

The gene calls are TRBV3-1 (or the pseudogene TRBV3-2) and TRBJ2-1; 9 positions match TRBD2. Germline V gives CDR1 LGHDT, CDR2 YNNKEL (reference sequence). The CDR3 runs 18 residues. J was trimmed by 3 bases and V by 0 bases; bases with no gene match: 9. For the CDR3, the DNA is TGTGCCAGCAGCCAAGATGGTCGGGCTAGCGGGATCTACAATGAGCAGTTCTTC. This sequence encodes CASSQDGRASGIYNEQFF.

This clone was seen a handful of times. The J gene is TRBJ2-5, the V gene TRBV10-3; weak D call: TRBD1 (7 bases). The CDR3 runs 14 residues. Per germline, CDR1 ENHRY and CDR2 SYGVKD. The ends were cut back, 6 bases at V and 5 bases at J, with 16 bases in the middle. CDR3 bases: TGTGCCATCAGCCCGACAGGGAGGTCGGAGACCCAGTACTTC. This encodes CAISPTGRSETQYF.

The CDR3 DNA is TGTGCCAGCAGCTTAGGTGTTGTCGGGGAGACCCAGTACTTC. This gives the protein CASSLGVVGETQYF. The chain combines TRBV7-8 with TRBJ2-5; D is unclear. From germline, CDR1 is SGHVS and CDR2 FQNEAQ. V was shortened by 1 base and J by 5 bases, with 11 bases between the two germline ends. This CDR3 is 14 amino acids long.

As to this clone: No DNA is shown, since the ends of the CDR3 on it are uncertain; the CDR3 is the one TCRdb lists. The chain links TRBV14 to TRBJ1-2. Per germline, CDR1 SGHDN and CDR2 FVKESK. The CDR3 adds up to 11 amino acids, both ends counted. CDR3 residues: CASSQVGEGTF.

This clone was seen repeatedly, ten times or more. The chain joins TRBV27 to TRBJ1-6, with no clear D. Germline V gives CDR1 MNHEY, CDR2 SMNVEV (reference sequence). The length of the CDR3 is 17 residues. Trimming took off 6 bases at V and 6 bases at J, with 21 bases between the two ends. The DNA for the CDR3 is TGTGCCAGCAGCCCTCCCCGGACGATGACTATTAATTCACCCCTCCACTTT. Translating it yields CASSPPRTMTINSPLHF.

This clone was seen a handful of times. Within the sample, other DNA sequences also encode this same CDR3. The V and J genes are TRBV5-1 and TRBJ2-3, with D perhaps TRBD2 (5 bases). V was pared by 1 base and J by 5 bases, with 8 bases between. CDR1 and CDR2 from the germline V gene are SGHRS and YFSETQ. The CDR3 runs 13 residues. The CDR3 reads CASSLNEGDTQYF. The CDR3 DNA reads as TGCGCCAGCAGCTTGAACGAGGGAGATACGCAGTATTTT.

This CDR3 is CASSSRQGWDEQFF. CDR3 DNA: TGTGCCAGCAGTTCTCGACAGGGGTGGGATGAGCAGTTCTTC. The J gene is TRBJ2-1, the V gene TRBV27; 8 bases match TRBD1. The V segment lost 4 bases and the J segment 8 bases; nucleotides outside the gene matches: 7. The germline CDR1 and CDR2 sequences are MNHEY and SMNVEV (reference sequence). The CDR3 is 14 residues long.

V and J are TRBV13 and TRBJ2-3; D may be TRBD2 (5 bases). The CDR3 length is 15 residues. The germline gives CDR1 PRHDT, CDR2 FYEKMQ (reference sequence). The V end was cut by 1 base, the J end by 1 base, with 9 bases between. CDR3 amino acids: CASSLVPGGTDTQYF. The CDR3 DNA follows: TGTGCCAGCAGCTTAGTCCCCGGGGGCACAGATACGCAGTATTTT.

The chain is built from TRBV30 and TRBJ1-6, with D maybe TRBD1 (5 bases). Trimming cost V 2 bases and J 13 bases, with 24 bases left between them. The CDR3 is 16 residues long. In germline, CDR1 is GTSNPN, CDR2 SVGIG (reference sequence). The CDR3 DNA is TGTGCCTGGAGTTCCGGCAGGGTCCGTGGGCTATCCCCCCTCCACTTT. Encoded protein: CAWSSGRVRGLSPLHF.